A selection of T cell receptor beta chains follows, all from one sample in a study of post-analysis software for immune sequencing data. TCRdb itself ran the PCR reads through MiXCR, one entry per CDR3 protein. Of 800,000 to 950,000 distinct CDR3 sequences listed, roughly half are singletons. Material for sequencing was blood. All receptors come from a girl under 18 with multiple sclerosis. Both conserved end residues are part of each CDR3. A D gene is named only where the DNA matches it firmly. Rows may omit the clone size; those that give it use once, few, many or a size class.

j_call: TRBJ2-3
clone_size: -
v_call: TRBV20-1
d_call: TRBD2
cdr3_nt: TGCAGTGCGCTAGCGGGGCTGACAGATACGCAGTATTTT
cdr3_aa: CSALAGLTDTQYF

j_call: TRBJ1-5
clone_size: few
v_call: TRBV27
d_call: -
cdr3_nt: TGTGCCAGCAGTTTATATGGCGGAGCAAGGCCCCAGCATTTT
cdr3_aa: CASSLYGGARPQHF

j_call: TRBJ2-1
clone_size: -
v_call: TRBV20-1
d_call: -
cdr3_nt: TGCAGTGCTAGCTCTAGCGCGTTGAGCTCCTACAATGAGCAGTTCTTC
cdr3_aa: CSASSSALSSYNEQFF

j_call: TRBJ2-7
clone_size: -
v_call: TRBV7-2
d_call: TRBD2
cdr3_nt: TGTGCCAGCAGCCCGGGACTAGCGGGGGAGGGCGAGCAGTACTTC
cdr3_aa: CASSPGLAGEGEQYF

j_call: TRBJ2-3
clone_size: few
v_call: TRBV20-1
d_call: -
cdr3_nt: TGCAGTGCTAGAGAGCAGACAGATACGCAGTATTTT
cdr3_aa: CSAREQTDTQYF

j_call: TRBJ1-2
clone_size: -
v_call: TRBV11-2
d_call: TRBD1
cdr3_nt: TGTGCCAGCAGCTTATTGGGACAGGGAACTAACTATGGCTACACCTTC
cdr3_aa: CASSLLGQGTNYGYTF

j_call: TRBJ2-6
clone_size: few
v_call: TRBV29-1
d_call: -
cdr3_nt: TGCAGCGTCTCCGAGGTTCTCCTCGGGGCCAACGTCCTGACTTTC
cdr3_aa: CSVSEVLLGANVLTF

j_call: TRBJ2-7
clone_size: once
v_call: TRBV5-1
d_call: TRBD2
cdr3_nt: TGCGCCAGCAGCCTTAGGACTAGCGCGAATGCTAACGACGAGCAGTACTTC
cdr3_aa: CASSLRTSANANDEQYF

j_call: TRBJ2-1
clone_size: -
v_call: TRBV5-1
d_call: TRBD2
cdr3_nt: TGCGCCAGCAGCTTCATTAAGGGCGGGAGGGCCATGAATGAGCAGTTCTTC
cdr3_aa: CASSFIKGGRAMNEQFF

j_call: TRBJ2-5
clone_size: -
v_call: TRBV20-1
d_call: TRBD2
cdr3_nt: TGCAGTGCTTTAACGCTAGCGGGGGAAGCCCAGTACTTC
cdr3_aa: CSALTLAGEAQYF

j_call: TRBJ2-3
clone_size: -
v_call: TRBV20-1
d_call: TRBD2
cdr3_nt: TGCAGTGCTAGAGAGGGCGGGAGTTTCGATACGCAGTATTTT
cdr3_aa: CSAREGGSFDTQYF

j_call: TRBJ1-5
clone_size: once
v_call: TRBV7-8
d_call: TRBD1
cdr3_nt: TGTGCCAGCAGCTTAGCGCGAGACACCCAGGGGGCGAGCAATCAGCCCCAGCATTTT
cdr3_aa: CASSLARDTQGASNQPQHF

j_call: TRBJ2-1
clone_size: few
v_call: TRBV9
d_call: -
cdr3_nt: TGTGCCAGCAGCGAGGGTGCAGGCCCTTACAATGAGCAGTTCTTC
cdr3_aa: CASSEGAGPYNEQFF

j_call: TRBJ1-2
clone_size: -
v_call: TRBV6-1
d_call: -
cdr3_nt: TGTGCCAGCATCCCCAGGGTTAGGGGTCCGAGTAACTATGGCTACACCTTC
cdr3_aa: CASIPRVRGPSNYGYTF

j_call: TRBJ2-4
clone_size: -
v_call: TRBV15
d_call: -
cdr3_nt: TGTGCCACCAGCAGGACCACGGGGCTAGGAATTCAGTACTTC
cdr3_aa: CATSRTTGLGIQYF

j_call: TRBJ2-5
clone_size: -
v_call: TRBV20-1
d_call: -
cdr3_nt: TGCAGTGCTAGAGTCCCGGGACGAGTTGAGCAGTACTTC
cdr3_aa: CSARVPGRVEQYF

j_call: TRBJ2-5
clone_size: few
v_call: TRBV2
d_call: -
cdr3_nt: TGTGCCAGCAGTGATATGGGGGGCATTGAAGGGGAGACCCAGTACTTC
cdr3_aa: CASSDMGGIEGETQYF

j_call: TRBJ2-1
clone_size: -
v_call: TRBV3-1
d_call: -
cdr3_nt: TGTGCCAGCAGCCAAGAGAGAGGCTCCCCGTTGGACAATGAGCAGTTCTTC
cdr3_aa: CASSQERGSPLDNEQFF

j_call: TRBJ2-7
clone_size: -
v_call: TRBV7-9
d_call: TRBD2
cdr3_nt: TGTGCCAGCAGCTTAGACGGTGGGGCTAGCGGGAGCTACGAGCAGTACTTC
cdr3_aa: CASSLDGGASGSYEQYF

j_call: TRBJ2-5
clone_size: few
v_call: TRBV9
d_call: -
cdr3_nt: TGTGCCAGCAGCGTAAACCGACTTGAAGAGACCCAGTACTTC
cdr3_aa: CASSVNRLEETQYF

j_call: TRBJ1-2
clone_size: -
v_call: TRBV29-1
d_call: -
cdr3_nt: TGCAGCGCAAAAACTACTAACTATGGCTACACCTTC
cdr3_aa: CSAKTTNYGYTF

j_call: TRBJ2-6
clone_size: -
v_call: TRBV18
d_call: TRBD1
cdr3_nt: TGTGCCAGCTCACCACGGACAGGGGGCGATCCTGGGGCCAACGTCCTGACTTTC
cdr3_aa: CASSPRTGGDPGANVLTF

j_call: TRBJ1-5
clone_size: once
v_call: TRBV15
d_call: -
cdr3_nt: TGTGCCACCACCAGTGAACACAGAGGGGATCAGCCCCAGCATTTT
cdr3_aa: CATTSEHRGDQPQHF

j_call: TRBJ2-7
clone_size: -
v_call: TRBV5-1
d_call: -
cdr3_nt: TGCGCCAGCAGCCTCTGGACGGCGGGCTCCTACGAGCAGTACTTC
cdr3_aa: CASSLWTAGSYEQYF

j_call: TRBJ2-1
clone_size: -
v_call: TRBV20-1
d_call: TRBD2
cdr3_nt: TGCAGTGCTAAGAGCGGGGGGATTAACAATGAGCAGTTCTTC
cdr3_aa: CSAKSGGINNEQFF

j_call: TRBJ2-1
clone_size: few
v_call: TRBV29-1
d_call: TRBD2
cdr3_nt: TGCAGCGTCCCGGGACTAGCGGGAGTGGGGAATGAGCAGTTCTTC
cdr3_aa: CSVPGLAGVGNEQFF

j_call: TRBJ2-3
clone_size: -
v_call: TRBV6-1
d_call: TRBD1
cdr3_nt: TGCGCCAGCAGCGAAACAGGGGCGACAGATACGCAGTATTTT
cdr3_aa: CASSETGATDTQYF

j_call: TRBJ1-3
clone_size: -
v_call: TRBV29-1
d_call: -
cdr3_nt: TGCAGCGTTGGTCAGGGCGGAAACACCATATATTTT
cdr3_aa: CSVGQGGNTIYF

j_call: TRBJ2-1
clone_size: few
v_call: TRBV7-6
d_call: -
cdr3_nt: TGTGCCAGCAGCTGGAGCCCCAACAATGAGCAGTTCTTC
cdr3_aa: CASSWSPNNEQFF

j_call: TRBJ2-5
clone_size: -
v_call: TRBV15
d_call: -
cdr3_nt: TGTGCCACCAGTAAATGGGTCGGTGGAGAGACCCAGTACTTC
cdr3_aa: CATSKWVGGETQYF

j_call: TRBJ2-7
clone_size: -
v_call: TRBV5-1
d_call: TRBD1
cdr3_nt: TGCGCCAGCAGCTTGACAGGGGGTATGTACGAGCAGTACTTC
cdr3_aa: CASSLTGGMYEQYF

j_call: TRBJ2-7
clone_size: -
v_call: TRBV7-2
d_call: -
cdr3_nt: TGTGCCAGCAGCTCCCTTACTAGAAACGAGCAGTACTTC
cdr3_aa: CASSSLTRNEQYF

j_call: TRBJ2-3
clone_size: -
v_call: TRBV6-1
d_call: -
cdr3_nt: TGTGCCAGCAGTGAAGTTGCTACAGATACGCAGTATTTT
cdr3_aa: CASSEVATDTQYF

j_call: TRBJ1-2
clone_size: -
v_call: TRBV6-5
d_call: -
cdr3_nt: TGTGCCAGTAGACAGATACTACTAAACTATGGCTACACCTTC
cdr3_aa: CASRQILLNYGYTF

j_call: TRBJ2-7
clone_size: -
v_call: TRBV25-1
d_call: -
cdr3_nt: TGTGCCAGCAGTGGGACCATTACCTACGAGCAGTACTTC
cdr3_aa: CASSGTITYEQYF

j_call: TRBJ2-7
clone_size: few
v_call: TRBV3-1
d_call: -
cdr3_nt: TGTGCCAGCAGCCTTACATGGGGATACGAGCAGTACTTC
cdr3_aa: CASSLTWGYEQYF

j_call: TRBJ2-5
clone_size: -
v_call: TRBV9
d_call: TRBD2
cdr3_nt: TGTGCCAGCAGCACCTCCACTAGCGGCCCGGGTGAGACCCAGTACTTC
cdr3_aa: CASSTSTSGPGETQYF

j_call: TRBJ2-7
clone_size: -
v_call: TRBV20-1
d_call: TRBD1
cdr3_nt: TGCAGTGCTAGCCAAGGGACAGGGAATCTCGAGCAGTACTTC
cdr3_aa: CSASQGTGNLEQYF

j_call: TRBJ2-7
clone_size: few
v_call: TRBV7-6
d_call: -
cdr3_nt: TGTGCCAGCAGCTTACGGACAGAGAGCTCCTACGAGCAGTACTTC
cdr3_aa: CASSLRTESSYEQYF

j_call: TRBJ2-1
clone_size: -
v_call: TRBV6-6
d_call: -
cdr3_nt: TGTGCCAGCAGTTATAAACGAGGGAAGAGCTCCTACAATGAGCAGTTCTTC
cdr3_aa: CASSYKRGKSSYNEQFF

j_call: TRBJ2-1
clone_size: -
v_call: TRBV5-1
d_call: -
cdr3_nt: TGCGCCAGCAGCTTGGCGGGAAACCTCGGGAATGAGCAGTTCTTC
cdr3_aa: CASSLAGNLGNEQFF

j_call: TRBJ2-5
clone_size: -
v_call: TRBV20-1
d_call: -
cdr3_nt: TGCAGTGCTGCCAGGGGGGGCTACAATGAGCAGTACTTC
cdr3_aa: CSAARGGYNEQYF